Below, one TCR beta chain is given with its context. The data belong to a study of blood T cell repertoires in COVID-19. Study at large: Italy, Spain and the United States were the sources of the convalescent and acute COVID-19 samples. T cells, B-cell-depleted T cells, or PBMCs supplied cDNA or gDNA.

V lost 6 bases to trimming and J lost 7 bases; unmatched junction nucleotides: 14. Germline CDR1 and CDR2: GTSNPN and SVGIG (reference sequence). The CDR3 extends over 15 amino acids. Original data processing: Nucleated cell counts were estimated from reference gene primer amplification. The data were produced by immunoSEQ multiplex PCR, yet TCRdb's version contains in-frame clones alone and is incomplete. That table furnishes V, J and clone size, whereas the DNA furnished D and trimming. Of nearly 80,000 clones listed, around 80% are singletons. V gene TRBV30 combines with J gene TRBJ2-1; TRBD2 matches at 8 bases. This TCR derives from a woman in her 70s with acute or convalescent COVID-19. Material: peripheral blood. The CDR3 reads CACVSGTRSLNEQFF. The CDR3 DNA reads as TGTGCCTGTGTTTCCGGGACTAGGTCCCTTAATGAGCAGTTCTTC.